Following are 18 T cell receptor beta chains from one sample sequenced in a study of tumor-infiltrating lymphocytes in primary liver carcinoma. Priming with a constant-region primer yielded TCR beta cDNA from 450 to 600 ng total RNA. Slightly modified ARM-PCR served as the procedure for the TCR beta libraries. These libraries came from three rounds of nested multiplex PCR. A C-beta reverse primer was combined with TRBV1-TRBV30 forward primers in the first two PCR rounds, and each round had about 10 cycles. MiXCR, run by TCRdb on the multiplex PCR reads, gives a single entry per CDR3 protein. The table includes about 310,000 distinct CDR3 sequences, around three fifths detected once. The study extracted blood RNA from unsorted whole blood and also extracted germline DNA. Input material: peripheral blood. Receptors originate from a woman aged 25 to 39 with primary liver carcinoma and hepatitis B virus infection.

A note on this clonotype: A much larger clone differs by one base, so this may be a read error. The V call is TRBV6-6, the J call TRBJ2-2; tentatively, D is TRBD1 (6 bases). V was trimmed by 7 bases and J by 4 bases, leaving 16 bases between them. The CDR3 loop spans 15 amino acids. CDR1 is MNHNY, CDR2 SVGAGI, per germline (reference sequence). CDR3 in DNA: TGTGCCAGCACCCTGAGGGGGAGCAGCACCGGGGAGCTGTTTTTT. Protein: CASTLRGSSTGELFF.

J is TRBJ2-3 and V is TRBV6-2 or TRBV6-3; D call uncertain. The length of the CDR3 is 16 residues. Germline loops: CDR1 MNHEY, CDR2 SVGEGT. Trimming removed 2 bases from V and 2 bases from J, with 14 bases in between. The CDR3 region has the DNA TGTGCCAGCAGTTACCCTCGACTTCCCGTCACAGATACGCAGTATTTT. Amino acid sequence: CASSYPRLPVTDTQYF.

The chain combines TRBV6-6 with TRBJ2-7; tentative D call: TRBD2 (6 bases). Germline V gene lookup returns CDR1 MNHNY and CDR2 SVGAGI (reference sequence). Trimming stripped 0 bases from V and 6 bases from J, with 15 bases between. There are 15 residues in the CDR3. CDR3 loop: CASSYSGSKYCEQYF. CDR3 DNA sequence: TGTGCCAGCAGTTACTCCGGGAGTAAATACTGCGAGCAGTACTTC.

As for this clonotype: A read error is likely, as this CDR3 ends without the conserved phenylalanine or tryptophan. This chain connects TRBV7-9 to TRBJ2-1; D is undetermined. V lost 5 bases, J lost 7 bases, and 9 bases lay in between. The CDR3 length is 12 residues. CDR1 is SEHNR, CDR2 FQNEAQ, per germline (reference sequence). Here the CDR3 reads CASSPSRNEQFS. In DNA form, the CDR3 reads TGTGCCAGCAGCCCCTCCAGGAATGAGCAGTTCTCC.

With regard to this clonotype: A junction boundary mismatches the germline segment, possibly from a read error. The CDR3 spells CASSRGAGQLNIGELFF. The CDR3 DNA sequence: TGCGCCAGCAGCAGAGGAGCGGGACAACTTAACATCGGGGAGCTGTTTTTT. The J gene is TRBJ2-2, the V gene TRBV5-1, with D perhaps matching TRBD2 (7 bases). Per the germline V gene, CDR1 is SGHRS and CDR2 is YFSETQ. The CDR3 is made up of 17 amino acids. The full variable domain, in which reference TRBV5-1 and TRBJ2-2 provide the parts outside the CDR3, is KAGVTQTPRYLIKTRGQQVTLSCSPISGHRSVSWYQQTPGQGLQFLFEYFSETQRNKGNFPGRFSGRQFSNSRSEMNVSTLELGDSALYLCASSRGAGQLNIGELFFGEGSRLTVL.

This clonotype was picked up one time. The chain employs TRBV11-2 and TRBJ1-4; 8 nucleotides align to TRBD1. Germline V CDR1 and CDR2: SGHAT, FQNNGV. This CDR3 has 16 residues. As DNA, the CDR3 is TGTGCAGGCAGCTCTCAGGGGGCGCATACTAATGAAAAACTGTTTTTT. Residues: CAGSSQGAHTNEKLFF.

Here the CDR3 DNA reads TGTGCCAGCAGTTCAAAGGGACCAGCGGGATTTGGGCAGTTCTTC. Its translation: CASSSKGPAGFGQFF. The chain recombines TRBV6-5 with TRBJ2-1; TRBD2 aligns across 7 bases. Trimming removed 4 bases from V and 12 bases from J; junction bases left unmatched: 15. The germline CDR1 and CDR2 sequences are MNHEY and SVGAGI. The CDR3 sequence is 15 residues long.

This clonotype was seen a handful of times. The CDR3 DNA sequence: TGTGCCAGCAGTTTGACATCAGAGGGCGGGGAGCTGTTTTTT. Protein: CASSLTSEGGELFF. The V call is TRBV12-3 or TRBV12-4, the J call TRBJ2-2, with a tentative D call TRBD2 (5 bases). V was cut by 3 bases and J by 7 bases, with 12 bases left in between. This CDR3 is 14 amino acids long.

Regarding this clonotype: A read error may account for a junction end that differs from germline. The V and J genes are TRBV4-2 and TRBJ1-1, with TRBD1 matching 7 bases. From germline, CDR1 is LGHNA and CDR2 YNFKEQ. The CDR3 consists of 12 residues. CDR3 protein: CASGQGQVGASF. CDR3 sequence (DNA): TGTGCCAGCGGCCAAGGACAGGTTGGAGCTTCCTTT.

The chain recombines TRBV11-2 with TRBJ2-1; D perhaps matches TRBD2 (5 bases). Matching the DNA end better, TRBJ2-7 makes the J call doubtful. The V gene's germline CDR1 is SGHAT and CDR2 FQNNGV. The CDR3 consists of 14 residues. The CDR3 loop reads CASSSLASINEQYF. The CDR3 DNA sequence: TGTGCCAGCAGCTCCCTAGCCAGTATTAATGAGCAGTACTTC.

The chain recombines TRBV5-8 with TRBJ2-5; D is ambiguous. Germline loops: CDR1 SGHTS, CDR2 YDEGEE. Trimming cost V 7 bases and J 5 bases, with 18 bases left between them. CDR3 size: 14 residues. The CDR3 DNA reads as TGTGCCAGCCCCCGGGCCCGTTTCAGGGAGACCCAGTACTTC. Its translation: CASPRARFRETQYF.

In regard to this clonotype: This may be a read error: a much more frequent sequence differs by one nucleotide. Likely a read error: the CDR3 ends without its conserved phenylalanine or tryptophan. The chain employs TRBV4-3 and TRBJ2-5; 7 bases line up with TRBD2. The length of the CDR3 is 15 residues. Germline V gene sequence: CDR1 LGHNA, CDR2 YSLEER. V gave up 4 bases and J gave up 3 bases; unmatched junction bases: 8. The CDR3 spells CASSPAASGKETQYL. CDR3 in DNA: TGCGCCAGCAGCCCCGCGGCTAGCGGAAAAGAGACCCAGTACCTC.

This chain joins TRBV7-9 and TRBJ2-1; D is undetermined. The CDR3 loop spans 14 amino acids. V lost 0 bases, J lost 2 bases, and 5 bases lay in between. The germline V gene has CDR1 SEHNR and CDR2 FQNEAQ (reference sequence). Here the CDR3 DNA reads TGTGCCAGCAGCTTAGCGGTTACCTACAATGAGCAGTTCTTC. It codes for CASSLAVTYNEQFF.

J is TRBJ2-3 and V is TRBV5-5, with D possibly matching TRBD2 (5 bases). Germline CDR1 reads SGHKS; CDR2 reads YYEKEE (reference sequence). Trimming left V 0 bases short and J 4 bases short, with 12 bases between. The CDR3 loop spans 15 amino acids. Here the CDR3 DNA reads TGTGCCAGCAGCTTGGTAATCGTGGGAGCAGATACGCAGTATTTT. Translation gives CASSLVIVGADTQYF.

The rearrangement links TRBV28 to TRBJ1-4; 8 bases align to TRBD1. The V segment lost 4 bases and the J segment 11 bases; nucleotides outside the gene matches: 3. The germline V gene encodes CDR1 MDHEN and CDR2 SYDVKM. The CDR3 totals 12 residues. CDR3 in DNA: TGTGCCAGCAGTTGGACAGGGCGGAAACTGTTTTTT. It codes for CASSWTGRKLFF.

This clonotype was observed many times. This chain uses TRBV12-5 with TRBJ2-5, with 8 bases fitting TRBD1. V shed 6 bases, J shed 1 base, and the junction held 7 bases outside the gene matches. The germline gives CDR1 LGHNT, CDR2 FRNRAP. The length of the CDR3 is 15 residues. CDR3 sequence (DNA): TGTGCTAGTGGGGACGACAGGGGTCTCCAAGAGACCCAGTACTTC. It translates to CASGDDRGLQETQYF.

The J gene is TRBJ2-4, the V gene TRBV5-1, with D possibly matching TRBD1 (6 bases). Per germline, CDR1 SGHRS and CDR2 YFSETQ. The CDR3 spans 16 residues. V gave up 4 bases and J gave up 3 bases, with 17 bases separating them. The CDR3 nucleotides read TGCGCCAGCAGCCCGCGGACAGCAGATTACAAAAACATTCAGTACTTC. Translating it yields CASSPRTADYKNIQYF.

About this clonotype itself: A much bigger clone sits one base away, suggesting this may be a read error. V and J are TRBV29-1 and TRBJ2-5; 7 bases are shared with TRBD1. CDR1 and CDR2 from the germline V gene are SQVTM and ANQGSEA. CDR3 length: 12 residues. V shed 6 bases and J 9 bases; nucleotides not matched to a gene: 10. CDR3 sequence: CSVRDSGEAQYF. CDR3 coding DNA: TGCAGCGTCCGGGACAGTGGCGAGGCCCAGTACTTC.